Below, 18 T cell receptor beta chains from the same sample are listed, as sequenced in a study of shared T cell receptors in the human thymus. TCRdb's copy holds only in-frame clones and misses some; the assay was immunoSEQ multiplex PCR. This sample has hundreds of thousands of clones, with 87% found just once. The data were also submitted as part of a second study, on human thymus T cells.

The sequenced sample was thymocytes. These receptors were collected from a boy under two years old with a congenital heart defect.

This chain joins TRBV5-6 and TRBJ2-4; D might be TRBD2 (5 bases). The CDR3 consists of 16 residues. Germline CDR1 and CDR2: SGHDT and YYEEEE. V was trimmed by 4 bases and J by 0 bases, leaving 14 bases between them. CDR3 sequence reads: CASSLGSGVAKNIQYF. The CDR3, as DNA: TGTGCCAGCAGCCTAGGGAGTGGGGTAGCCAAAAACATTCAGTACTTC.

The chain has TRBV19 and TRBJ2-7; 8 bases line up with TRBD2. Germline CDR1 reads LNHDA; CDR2 reads SQIVND (reference sequence). Trimming at V came to 6 bases and at J to 5 bases, leaving 12 bases not matched to a gene. The CDR3 covers 15 residues. The CDR3 DNA reads as TGTGCCAGTAGCGAAAAGCGGGAGTCAGTCCACGAGCAGTACTTC. Amino acids: CASSEKRESVHEQYF.

The chain is built from TRBV4-1 and TRBJ2-1; tentatively, D is TRBD1 (5 bases). The germline V gene has CDR1 MGHRA and CDR2 YSYEKL. The CDR3 loop spans 13 amino acids. V lost 3 bases and J 7 bases, leaving 10 bases between the germline ends. The CDR3 nucleotides read TGCGCCAGCAGCCAGGTCGGACATAATGAGCAGTTCTTC. Amino acids: CASSQVGHNEQFF.

As concerns this clone: This specimen includes other DNA sequences encoding the same CDR3. The chain combines TRBV6-5 with TRBJ1-2; the D is unclear. Germline CDR1 and CDR2: MNHEY and SVGAGI. The V gene lost 4 bases and the J gene lost 6 bases, with 6 bases spanning the gap. The CDR3 contains 11 residues. The CDR3, as DNA: TGTGCCAGCAGTTCGAGGGATGGCTACACCTTC. Its translation: CASSSRDGYTF.

This chain connects TRBV19 to TRBJ2-7; perhaps TRBD2 as D (5 bases). Germline CDR1 LNHDA, CDR2 SQIVND (reference sequence). Trimming took off 7 bases at V and 0 bases at J, with 16 bases between the two ends. The CDR3 covers 15 residues. The CDR3 nucleotides are TGTGCCAGTACCAAGGGTCGGGAAGGCTCCTACGAGCAGTACTTC. This gives the protein CASTKGREGSYEQYF.

The genes are TRBV6-6 and TRBJ2-3; 9 nucleotides agree with TRBD2. This CDR3 contains 15 residues. Germline V CDR1 and CDR2: MNHNY, SVGAGI (reference sequence). V lost 2 bases to trimming and J lost 0 bases; unmatched junction nucleotides: 0. As DNA, the CDR3 is TGTGCCAGCAGTTACGGGACTAGCAGCACAGATACGCAGTATTTT. The encoded protein is CASSYGTSSTDTQYF.

The chain is built from TRBV10-3 and TRBJ1-2, with TRBD1 matching 11 bases. Trimming removed 3 bases from V and 8 bases from J; junction bases left unmatched: 8. The CDR3 consists of 15 residues. Germline values: CDR1 ENHRY, CDR2 SYGVKD. CDR3 loop: CAISDPGTGGTGYTF. The DNA for the CDR3 is TGTGCCATCAGTGACCCCGGGACAGGGGGTACAGGCTACACCTTC.

The chain uses TRBV4-3 and TRBJ2-1; 7 bases are shared with TRBD1. This CDR3 has 17 amino acids. Germline CDR1 is LGHNA and CDR2 is YSLEER. The trim removed 4 bases at V and 0 bases at J, leaving 9 bases unmatched. The CDR3 nucleotides are TGCGCCAGCAGCCCAGGACAGGCCTTAAGCTCCTACAATGAGCAGTTCTTC. Its protein product is CASSPGQALSSYNEQFF.

V is TRBV9 and J is TRBJ1-6; the D is unclear. This CDR3 contains 13 residues. Trimming pared 7 bases from V and 5 bases from J, leaving 10 bases between. Germline V gene data show CDR1 as SGDLS and CDR2 as YYNGEE. The CDR3, as DNA: TGTGCCAGCGCGCCGCTCGATAATTCACCCCTCCACTTT. It yields the protein CASAPLDNSPLHF.

The chain carries TRBV5-6 and TRBJ2-7; D may be TRBD1 (5 bases). Germline CDR1 SGHDT, CDR2 YYEEEE. Trimming removed 6 bases from V and 1 base from J, with 20 bases in between. The CDR3 has 16 amino acids. The CDR3 DNA follows: TGTGCCAGCACCCATGACAGATATTTTACATCCTACGAGCAGTACTTC. Its translation is CASTHDRYFTSYEQYF.

This clone was detected once. The CDR3 nucleotides are TGTGCCAGCAGTATAAGACTGCCAGCCAAAAACATTCAGTACTTC. It codes for CASSIRLPAKNIQYF. This chain links TRBV27 with TRBJ2-4; D remains ambiguous. The CDR3 is 15 residues long. The germline CDR1 and CDR2 sequences are MNHEY and SMNVEV (reference sequence). V lost 5 bases to trimming and J lost 0 bases, with 11 bases between them.

This chain links TRBV7-9 with TRBJ1-3; D is ambiguous. The length of the CDR3 is 16 residues. V lost 0 bases, J lost 0 bases, and 9 bases lay in between. CDR1 and CDR2 (germline): SEHNR, FQNEAQ (reference sequence). CDR3: CASSLARENSGNTIYF. For the CDR3, the DNA is TGTGCCAGCAGCTTAGCACGGGAGAACTCTGGAAACACCATATATTTT.

V is TRBV6-5 and J is TRBJ2-5, with 10 bases aligning to TRBD1. Germline V gene data show CDR1 as MNHEY and CDR2 as SVGAGI. Trimming removed 6 bases from V and 5 bases from J; junction bases left unmatched: 9. The length of the CDR3 is 15 residues. Here the CDR3 reads CASSHPTGGKETQYF. The CDR3 region has the DNA TGTGCCAGCAGCCACCCGACAGGGGGCAAGGAGACCCAGTACTTC.

The chain joins TRBV29-1 to TRBJ2-1; 7 bases map to TRBD2. The V gene end was trimmed by 4 bases and the J gene end by 7 bases; junction bases not matched to a gene: 13. CDR3 size: 15 residues. Germline V gene sequence: CDR1 SQVTM, CDR2 ANQGSEA. The CDR3 region has the DNA TGCAGCGTTGCCCCCGGGGGGAGGGCCTGTAATGAGCAGTTCTTC. Residues: CSVAPGGRACNEQFF.

V is TRBV6-6 and J is TRBJ1-2; D gene unclear. Germline CDR1 reads MNHNY; CDR2 reads SVGAGI (reference sequence). The CDR3 extends over 14 amino acids. V lost 0 bases to trimming and J lost 1 base, with 6 bases between them. In DNA form, the CDR3 reads TGTGCCAGCAGTTACTCGGAGGGTAACTATGGCTACACCTTC. This sequence encodes CASSYSEGNYGYTF.

The chain has TRBV7-2 and TRBJ2-7; a possible D gene is TRBD2 (6 bases). Germline V gene data show CDR1 as SGHTA and CDR2 as FQGNSA. V was trimmed by 4 bases and J by 0 bases, leaving 16 bases between them. The CDR3 runs to 16 residues. The CDR3 DNA reads as TGTGCCAGCAGCTCCCCAGACTGGGACTCCTCCTACGAGCAGTACTTC. Protein: CASSSPDWDSSYEQYF. The full variable domain, completed using reference TRBV7-2 and TRBJ2-7, is GAGVSQSPSNKVTEKGKDVELRCDPISGHTALYWYRQSLGQGLEFLIYFQGNSAPDKSGLPSDRFSAERTGGSVSTLTIQRTQQEDSAVYLCASSSPDWDSSYEQYFGPGTRLTVT.

The chain has TRBV28 and TRBJ2-7; 7 bases agree with TRBD1. This CDR3 region has 14 residues. With 3 bases clipped from V and 1 base from J, the junction kept 3 bases outside the gene matches. Germline V gives CDR1 MDHEN, CDR2 SYDVKM. CDR3 nucleotide sequence: TGTGCCAGCAGTTTTATGGGACAGTCCTACGAGCAGTACTTC. It is translated as CASSFMGQSYEQYF.

This chain connects TRBV29-1 to TRBJ1-2, with D possibly being TRBD1 (5 bases). This CDR3 region has 12 residues. Germline V gives CDR1 SQVTM, CDR2 ANQGSEA. The V and J ends lost 3 bases and 10 bases respectively, with 15 bases between them. The CDR3 DNA is TGCAGCGTTGATAATCGCGGGGGTGACTACACCTTC. It translates to CSVDNRGGDYTF. Supplemented by reference TRBV29-1 and TRBJ1-2, the full variable domain reads SAVISQKPSRDICQRGTSLTIQCQVDSQVTMMFWYRQQPGQSLTLIATANQGSEATYESGFVIDKFPISRPNLTFSTLTVSNMSPEDSSIYLCSVDNRGGDYTFGSGTRLTVV.